A selection of T cell receptor beta chains follows, all from one sample in a study of cytomegalovirus exposure and HLA in healthy donors. Assay used: immunoSEQ multiplex PCR; TCRdb lists only in-frame clones, some missing. This sample has 150,000 to 200,000 clones, with approximately 84% found just once. What was sequenced was PBMCs. The receptors originated from a man aged 18 to 30 in good health and CMV-seropositive. Each CDR3 is given with its conserved first and last residue.

TRBV5-1,CASRGGKSGSYNEQFF
TRBV7-9,CASSLRTGFTQETQYF
TRBV27,CASSAGTRGEQFF
TRBV5-6,CASSLLQGLRETQYF
TRBV2,CASSERQGDGYTF
TRBV5-5,CASSLDRGPYEQYF
TRBV6-1,CASSDGYEQYF
TRBV29-1,CSVRVGRETQYF
TRBV7-2,CASSLALGSNQPQHF
TRBV30,CAWKISGGTDTQYF
TRBV4-2,CASSQEEGGTGELFF
TRBV7-3,CASSPVDRVITGELFF
TRBV12-5,CASGPGGATEAFF
TRBV9,CASSLGPLGETQYF
TRBV2,CASQREAGNEQFF
TRBV11-2,CASSDNGYGYTF
TRBV14,CASSPGQGFPGELFF
TRBV27,CASSWGLAAETQYF
TRBV4-3,CASNRGEGPAGELFF
TRBV27,CASSTTGVEQFF
TRBV27,CASSLWGGRNEQYF
TRBV29-1,CSVEGGHDIMNTEAFF
TRBV6-4,CASSDAGTGGYEQFF
TRBV6-5,CASRLQGVGREQYF
TRBV28,CASSLFPGGEEDTQYF
TRBV6-5,CASSYSDRRNTEAFF
TRBV29-1,CSVSVTGGPELEQYF
TRBV9,CASSRRSGPNTGELFF
TRBV6-1,CASSEQGFGEKLFF
TRBV29-1,CSVDTGNSNQPQHF
TRBV5-6,CASSPRQGVSYEQYF
TRBV30,CAWTGYTEAFF
TRBV28,CASSLSLRGGNQPQHF
TRBV5-4,CASSPQGTEAFF
TRBV25-1,CASSILTDTQYF
TRBV19,CASSILGGGYTF
TRBV12-5,CASAPTARGETQYF
TRBV6-1,CASSGDRINEKLFF
TRBV19,CASSIVAGPGNTIYF
TRBV7-2,CASSSLTSGPHNEQFF
TRBV6-6,CASSLADSSYEQYF
TRBV6-5,CASSYTAGGGGGYTF
TRBV5-1,CASSLRLAGDNEQFF
TRBV19,CASLPGGSFTGELFF
TRBV5-1,CASSNPQGAGETQYF
TRBV11-3,CASSFGGVAYNEQFF
TRBV12-5,CASGLYSGQEGYTF
TRBV9,CASSVGQRFYNEQFF
TRBV6-1,CASSTETGGQETQYF
TRBV5-1,CASSLGQGATYEQYF